Below are 20 T cell receptor beta chains sequenced from a single sample in a study of control samples from healthy donors and cancer patients. Profiling relied on immunoSEQ multiplex PCR, and the TCRdb table lists in-frame clones only, not all of them. The sample lists tens of thousands of clones; roughly 94% were seen once. Sequencing input: blood. The receptors here all came from a man under 40 in good health.

The chain uses TRBV6-5 and TRBJ1-3, with D hard to call. The V end was cut by 0 bases, the J end by 5 bases, with 8 bases between. The CDR3 is 14 residues long. CDR1 is MNHEY and CDR2 is SVGAGI in the germline V gene. The CDR3 DNA reads TGTGCCAGCAGTTACTCGGCCACCAGAAACACCATATATTTT. Translated: CASSYSATRNTIYF.

V and J are TRBV28 and TRBJ1-3; D ambiguous. The V gene lost 2 bases and the J gene lost 4 bases, with 12 bases spanning the gap. The CDR3 is 15 residues long. Germline CDR1 reads MDHEN; CDR2 reads SYDVKM. This chain's CDR3 is CASSLGESGGNTIYF. The CDR3 nucleotides read TGTGCCAGCAGTTTAGGGGAGTCGGGCGGAAACACCATATATTTT.

The chain has TRBV6-5 and TRBJ1-5; D gene unclear. The V and J ends lost 8 bases and 7 bases respectively, with 15 bases between them. Germline V gives CDR1 MNHEY, CDR2 SVGAGI. The CDR3 totals 13 residues. The CDR3 DNA follows: TGTGCCAGCCACGAGGGCATAGGGCAGCCCCAGCATTTT. It codes for CASHEGIGQPQHF.

The genes are TRBV24-1 and TRBJ2-3, with 12 bases aligning to TRBD2. Germline trimming cut 6 bases from V and 2 bases from J; bases unmatched to any gene: 5. This CDR3 is built from 16 residues. Per the germline V gene, CDR1 is KGHDR and CDR2 is SFDVKD. Here the CDR3 reads CATSHPSGRATDTQYF. The DNA for the CDR3 is TGTGCCACCAGTCATCCTAGCGGGAGGGCCACAGATACGCAGTATTTT.

V and J are TRBV7-2 and TRBJ2-1; TRBD2 matches at 9 bases. This CDR3 contains 14 residues. Germline CDR1 is SGHTA and CDR2 is FQGNSA. Losses at the gene ends were 6 bases for V and 2 bases for J; bases not matched to a gene: 2. The CDR3 bases are TGTGCCAGCAGACCTAGCGGGGCCTACAATGAGCAGTTCTTC. Its translation: CASRPSGAYNEQFF.

This chain uses TRBV6-5 with TRBJ1-3; D is unresolved. The V gene's germline CDR1 is MNHEY and CDR2 SVGAGI. The CDR3 has 15 amino acids. V lost 2 bases to trimming and J lost 0 bases, with 8 bases between them. The CDR3 DNA sequence: TGTGCCAGCAGTTACGATACAGCCTCTGGAAACACCATATATTTT. Amino acids: CASSYDTASGNTIYF.

The genes are TRBV6-2 or TRBV6-3 and TRBJ2-1; 7 bases align to TRBD2. Germline CDR1 and CDR2: MNHEY and SVGEGT. The CDR3 runs to 17 residues. Trimming took 4 bases from V and 6 from J; bases not matched to a gene: 15. CDR3 sequence: CASSSPKGGWWSNEQFF. In DNA form, the CDR3 reads TGTGCCAGCAGTTCCCCGAAGGGAGGGTGGTGGTCCAATGAGCAGTTCTTC.

The V gene is TRBV29-1, the J gene TRBJ1-2; 11 positions agree with TRBD1. The CDR3 consists of 13 residues. Germline trimming cut 3 bases from V and 6 bases from J; bases unmatched to any gene: 3. Germline CDR1 reads SQVTM; CDR2 reads ANQGSEA. The CDR3 DNA follows: TGCAGCGTTGACCGGACAGGGGGCCATGGCTACACCTTC. Amino acid sequence: CSVDRTGGHGYTF.

This chain links TRBV7-6 with TRBJ1-2; TRBD1 agrees at 9 bases. The CDR3 loop spans 15 amino acids. Germline V gives CDR1 SGHVS, CDR2 FNYEAQ. V was clipped by 1 base and J by 4 bases; unmatched bases: 4. The CDR3 coding sequence is TGTGCCAGCAGCTTAGAAGACAGGGGGATCTATGGCTACACCTTC. This translates into CASSLEDRGIYGYTF.

This clone showed up just a few times. The V and J genes are TRBV9 and TRBJ2-3, with D unclear. Germline V lookup: CDR1 SGDLS, CDR2 YYNGEE. Trimming cost V 3 bases and J 10 bases, with 15 bases left between them. The CDR3 sequence is 13 residues long. CDR3 coding DNA: TGTGCCAGCAGCGGGGTCACACACGTCGCGCAGTATTTT. Its translation: CASSGVTHVAQYF.

The CDR3 region is CASSLGEGASDTQYF. The CDR3 region has the DNA TGTGCCAGCAGCCTTGGCGAAGGGGCCTCGGATACGCAGTATTTT. V is TRBV4-2 and J is TRBJ2-3, with D perhaps TRBD1 (5 bases). The germline V gene has CDR1 LGHNA and CDR2 YNFKEQ. This CDR3 contains 15 residues. V dropped 4 bases and J dropped 6 bases, with 17 bases sitting between them.

The chain joins TRBV7-9 to TRBJ1-1, with a tentative D call TRBD1 (6 bases). V lost 5 bases to trimming and J lost 1 base, with 23 bases between them. Germline V gives CDR1 SEHNR, CDR2 FQNEAQ (reference sequence). The CDR3 is 18 amino acids. CDR3: CASSVSPGHTAKNTEAFF. DNA of the CDR3: TGTGCCAGCAGCGTATCCCCGGGACACACCGCGAAGAACACTGAAGCTTTCTTT.

This chain joins TRBV24-1 and TRBJ2-5; a possible D gene is TRBD1 (5 bases). The CDR3 totals 15 residues. The germline V gene encodes CDR1 KGHDR and CDR2 SFDVKD. Trimming left V 1 base short and J 3 bases short, with 11 bases between. Written as DNA, the CDR3 is TGTGCCACCAGTGATTTTGGTCAGGGCGAAGAGACCCAGTACTTC. The encoded protein is CATSDFGQGEETQYF.

This chain joins TRBV18 and TRBJ1-6, with no clear D. This CDR3 contains 17 residues. Germline lookup yields CDR1 KGHSH and CDR2 LQKENI. V was shortened by 4 bases and J by 0 bases, with 13 bases between the two germline ends. CDR3: CASSQRTVSSYNSPLHF. For the CDR3, the DNA is TGTGCCAGCTCACAACGGACGGTGAGCTCCTATAATTCACCCCTCCACTTT.

The chain couples TRBV10-2 to TRBJ1-5, with TRBD1 identical over 8 bases. J lost 6 bases, V lost 6 bases, and 16 bases had no gene match. The CDR3 is 17 amino acids. Germline V gives CDR1 WSHSY, CDR2 SAAADI. CDR3 region: CASSTLPGQVFGQPQHF. DNA of the CDR3: TGCGCCAGCAGCACGCTCCCGGGACAGGTGTTCGGTCAGCCCCAGCATTTT.

This chain joins TRBV6-2 or TRBV6-3 and TRBJ2-5; 11 nucleotides line up with TRBD1. The CDR3 length is 14 residues. From germline, CDR1 is MNHEY and CDR2 SVGEGT. Trimming at V came to 5 bases and at J to 8 bases, leaving 7 bases not matched to a gene. The CDR3 DNA sequence: TGTGCCAGCAGTCGGACAGGGGGCAGTATTACCCAGTACTTC. Protein sequence: CASSRTGGSITQYF.

This rearrangement joins TRBV29-1 to TRBJ1-1; 8 positions match TRBD1. The length of the CDR3 is 13 residues. Germline V CDR1 and CDR2: SQVTM, ANQGSEA. V lost 6 bases and J lost 1; bases outside the gene matches: 4. The chain's CDR3 is CSVLGQENTEAFF. The CDR3 nucleotides are TGCAGCGTCCTGGGACAGGAGAACACTGAAGCTTTCTTT.

The chain couples TRBV7-2 to TRBJ2-1; 9 bases are shared with TRBD2. The junction had 5 bases not matched to a gene; V was cut back by 0 bases and J by 5 bases. Germline V gives CDR1 SGHTA, CDR2 FQGNSA. CDR3 size: 16 residues. The CDR3 DNA is TGTGCCAGCAGCTTAGCGAGTCTAGCGGGGAACAATGAGCAGTTCTTC. Encoded protein: CASSLASLAGNNEQFF. Full variable domain (rest looked up from reference TRBV7-2 and TRBJ2-1): GAGVSQSPSNKVTEKGKDVELRCDPISGHTALYWYRQSLGQGLEFLIYFQGNSAPDKSGLPSDRFSAERTGGSVSTLTIQRTQQEDSAVYLCASSLASLAGNNEQFFGPGTRLTVL.

V is TRBV28 and J is TRBJ1-2, with D perhaps TRBD1 (6 bases). Germline V gives CDR1 MDHEN, CDR2 SYDVKM. The V end lost 1 base, the J end lost 4 bases, and 10 bases lay between the germline ends. There are 14 residues in the CDR3. The CDR3 reads CASSLSGVAYGYTF. The CDR3 bases are TGTGCCAGCAGTTTATCAGGGGTGGCCTATGGCTACACCTTC.

The V and J genes are TRBV7-2 and TRBJ1-1, with D unclear. Germline values: CDR1 SGHTA, CDR2 FQGNSA. CDR3 size: 12 residues. Trimming removed 1 base from V and 10 bases from J, with 10 bases in between. CDR3 sequence reads: CASSLGSYGAFF. CDR3 bases: TGTGCCAGCAGCTTAGGCAGTTACGGAGCTTTCTTT. Full variable domain (missing parts from reference TRBV7-2 and TRBJ1-1): GAGVSQSPSNKVTEKGKDVELRCDPISGHTALYWYRQSLGQGLEFLIYFQGNSAPDKSGLPSDRFSAERTGGSVSTLTIQRTQQEDSAVYLCASSLGSYGAFFGQGTRLTVV.